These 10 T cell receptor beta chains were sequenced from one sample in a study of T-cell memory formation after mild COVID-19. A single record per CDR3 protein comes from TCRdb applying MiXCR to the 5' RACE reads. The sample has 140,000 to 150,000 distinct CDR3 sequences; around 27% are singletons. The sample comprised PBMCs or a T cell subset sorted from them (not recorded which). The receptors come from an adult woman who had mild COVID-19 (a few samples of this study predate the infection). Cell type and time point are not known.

CDR3 sequence reads: CASTYGGGRPNTEAFF. As DNA, the CDR3 is TGTGCCAGTACCTATGGGGGTGGCAGGCCGAACACTGAAGCTTTCTTT. The V and J genes are TRBV19 and TRBJ1-1; a possible D gene is TRBD1 (5 bases). The germline V and J ends were trimmed by 7 bases and 1 base, with 19 bases remaining between them. The CDR3 totals 16 residues. The V gene's germline CDR1 is LNHDA and CDR2 SQIVND (reference sequence).

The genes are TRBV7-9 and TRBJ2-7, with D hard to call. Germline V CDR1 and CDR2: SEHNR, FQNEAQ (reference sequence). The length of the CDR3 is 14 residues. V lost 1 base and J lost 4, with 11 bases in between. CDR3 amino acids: CASSLGVTVYEQYF. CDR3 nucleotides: TGTGCCAGCAGCTTAGGGGTCACAGTATACGAGCAGTACTTC.

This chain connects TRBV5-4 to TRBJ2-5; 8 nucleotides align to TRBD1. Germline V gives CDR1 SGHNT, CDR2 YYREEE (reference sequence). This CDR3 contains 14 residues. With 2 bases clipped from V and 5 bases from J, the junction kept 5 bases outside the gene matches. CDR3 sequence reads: CASSFRGPGETQYF. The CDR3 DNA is TGTGCCAGCAGCTTCAGGGGGCCGGGGGAGACCCAGTACTTC. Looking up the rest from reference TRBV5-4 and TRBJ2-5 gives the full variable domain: ETGVTQSPTHLIKTRGQQVTLRCSSQSGHNTVSWYQQALGQGPQFIFQYYREEENGRGNFPPRFSGLQFPNYSSELNVNALELDDSALYLCASSFRGPGETQYFGPGTRLLVL.

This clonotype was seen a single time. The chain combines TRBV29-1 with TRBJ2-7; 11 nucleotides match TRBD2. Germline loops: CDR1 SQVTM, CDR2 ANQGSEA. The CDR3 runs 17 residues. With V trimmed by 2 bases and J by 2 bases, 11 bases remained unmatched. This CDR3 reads CSVETVGASGGPYEQYF. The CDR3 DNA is TGCAGCGTTGAAACTGTCGGAGCTAGCGGGGGGCCCTACGAGCAGTACTTC.

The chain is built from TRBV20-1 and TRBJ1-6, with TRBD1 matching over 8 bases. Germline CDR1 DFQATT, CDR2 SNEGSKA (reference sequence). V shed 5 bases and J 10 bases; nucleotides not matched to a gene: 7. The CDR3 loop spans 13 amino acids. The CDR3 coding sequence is TGCAGTGCTCGGACAGGGTTAGAGTCACCCCTCCACTTT. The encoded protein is CSARTGLESPLHF.

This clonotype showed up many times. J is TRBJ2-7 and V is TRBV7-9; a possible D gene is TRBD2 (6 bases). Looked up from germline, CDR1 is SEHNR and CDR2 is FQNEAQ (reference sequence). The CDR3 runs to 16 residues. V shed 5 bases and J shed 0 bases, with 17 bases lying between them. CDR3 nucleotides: TGTGCCAGCAGCCGTCCGGAGGGATCGAGCTCCTACGAGCAGTACTTC. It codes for CASSRPEGSSSYEQYF.

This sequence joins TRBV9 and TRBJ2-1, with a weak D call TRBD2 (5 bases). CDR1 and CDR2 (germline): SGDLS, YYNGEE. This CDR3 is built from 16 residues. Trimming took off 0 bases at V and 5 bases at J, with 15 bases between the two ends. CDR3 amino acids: CASSVGWSSSDNEQFF. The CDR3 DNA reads TGTGCCAGCAGCGTAGGGTGGTCTAGCAGCGACAATGAGCAGTTCTTC.

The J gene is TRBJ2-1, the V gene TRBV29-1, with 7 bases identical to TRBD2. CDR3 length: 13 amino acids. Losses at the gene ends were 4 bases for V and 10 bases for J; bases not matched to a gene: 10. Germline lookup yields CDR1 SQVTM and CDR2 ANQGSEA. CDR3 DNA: TGCAGCGTTGTCGGGGGGAGGGCAGAAGAGCAGTTCTTC. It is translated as CSVVGGRAEEQFF.

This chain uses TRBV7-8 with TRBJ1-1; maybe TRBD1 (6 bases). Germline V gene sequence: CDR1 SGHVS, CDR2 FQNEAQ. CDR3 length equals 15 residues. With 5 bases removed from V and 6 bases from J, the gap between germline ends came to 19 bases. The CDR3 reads CASSTPGQPHAEAFF. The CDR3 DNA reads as TGTGCCAGCAGCACCCCGGGACAACCGCATGCTGAAGCTTTCTTT.

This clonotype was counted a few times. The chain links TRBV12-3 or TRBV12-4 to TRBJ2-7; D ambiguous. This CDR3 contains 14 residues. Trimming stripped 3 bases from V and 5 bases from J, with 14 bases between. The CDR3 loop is CASSFSPTHHEQYF. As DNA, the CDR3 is TGTGCCAGCAGTTTCTCTCCGACCCACCACGAGCAGTACTTC.